These 13 T cell receptor beta chains came from one sample sequenced in a study of regulatory T cells in long-lasting Graves disease. The time point is: newly diagnosed GD, antithyroid drugs for less than 3 months. From PBMCs, RNA was extracted and then used to make the TCR library. HTBI primers from iRepertoire and Arm-PCR of CDR3 regions yielded the TCR beta libraries. Using its own MiXCR run on the multiplex PCR reads, TCRdb lists one record per CDR3 protein. The table includes hundreds of thousands of distinct CDR3 sequences, approximately 12% detected once. Another study also made use of these data, one on T cells in Graves' hyperthyroidism and ophthalmopathy.

Sample: peripheral blood mononuclear cells (PBMCs), taken at new diagnosis, from a patient treated with antithyroid drugs. These receptors all come from a woman between 25 and 40 years old with Graves disease.

This clonotype was seen repeatedly, ten times or more. The chain carries TRBV27 and TRBJ2-1; 7 positions match TRBD2. Per germline, CDR1 MNHEY and CDR2 SMNVEV (reference sequence). The J segment lost 8 bases and the V segment lost 3 bases, leaving 7 bases of the junction unmatched. This CDR3 comprises 14 residues. CDR3 protein: CASSFAGVLDEQFF. The CDR3 DNA reads as TGTGCCAGCAGTTTCGCGGGAGTACTGGATGAGCAGTTCTTC.

This clonotype was counted many times. The chain is built from TRBV5-1 and TRBJ2-3; D unresolved. Trimming took 0 bases from V and 6 from J, leaving 5 bases between them. The CDR3 runs to 12 residues. From germline, CDR1 is SGHRS and CDR2 YFSETQ. CDR3 protein: CASSLEQDTQYF. In DNA form, the CDR3 reads TGCGCCAGCAGCTTGGAACAGGATACGCAGTATTTT.

This clonotype was picked up many times. The V call is TRBV7-3, the J call TRBJ1-1; D unclear. The germline V gene has CDR1 SGHTA and CDR2 FQGTGA. Trimming pared 3 bases from V and 5 bases from J, leaving 7 bases between. This CDR3 has 12 amino acids. The CDR3 loop is CASSFDGTEAFF. The CDR3 DNA is TGTGCCAGCAGCTTCGACGGGACTGAAGCTTTCTTT.

This clonotype was seen repeatedly, ten times or more. The V and J genes are TRBV30 and TRBJ1-3; D gene uncertain. The CDR3 covers 13 residues. V was clipped by 5 bases and J by 0 bases, with 8 bases between them. Per germline, CDR1 GTSNPN and CDR2 SVGIG (reference sequence). CDR3 loop: CAWERVSGNTIYF. CDR3 DNA: TGTGCCTGGGAAAGGGTCTCTGGAAACACCATATATTTT.

The rearrangement uses TRBV7-2 and TRBJ2-5; the match to TRBD2 covers 7 bases. CDR1 is SGHTA, CDR2 FQGNSA, per germline. After removal of 2 bases from V and 2 bases from J, the junction contained 8 bases not matched to a gene. The CDR3 sequence is 16 residues long. The CDR3 DNA reads as TGTGCCAGCAGCTTACTTATCCCTAGCGGTCAAGAGACCCAGTACTTC. Translating it yields CASSLLIPSGQETQYF.

A note on this clonotype: A single base separates this from a much larger clone, so it may be a read error. J is TRBJ2-5 and V is TRBV20-1, with 12 bases fitting TRBD2. With the DNA end fitting TRBJ2-1 better, the J assignment may be wrong. The CDR3 extends over 17 amino acids. The germline CDR1 and CDR2 sequences are DFQATT and SNEGSKA (reference sequence). The CDR3 is CSARDSPGTSGYNEQFF. CDR3 in DNA: TGCAGTGCTAGAGACTCACCCGGGACTAGCGGGTACAATGAGCAGTTCTTC.

The V gene is TRBV12-3 or TRBV12-4, the J gene TRBJ2-1, with a weak D call TRBD1 (6 bases). CDR3 length equals 16 residues. V lost 3 bases and J 7 bases, leaving 19 bases between the germline ends. CDR3 coding DNA: TGTGCCAGCAGTTTGCGCGGCAGGGGCTATAGGAATGAGCAGTTCTTC. Translation gives CASSLRGRGYRNEQFF.

In its sample, this clonotype was seen many times. The V and J genes are TRBV20-1 and TRBJ2-5; no definite D call. V was trimmed by 6 bases and J by 2 bases, leaving 13 bases between them. This CDR3 is built from 13 residues. The germline V gene has CDR1 DFQATT and CDR2 SNEGSKA (reference sequence). This CDR3 reads CSANWVGQETQYF. The CDR3 coding sequence is TGCAGTGCCAATTGGGTAGGACAAGAGACCCAGTACTTC.

Remarks on this clonotype: A far larger clone is off by one base, so a read error is likely. The chain recombines TRBV3-2 with TRBJ2-5. TRBV3-2 is a pseudogene locus. This CDR3 spans 13 amino acids. CDR3 residues: CASTAPASETQYF. CDR3 nucleotides: TGTGCCAGCACCGCACCAGCGTCGGAGACCCAGTACTTC.

This clonotype was detected ten times or more. V usage is TRBV6-1 and J usage is TRBJ2-3; TRBD1 might be the D (5 bases). The CDR3 runs 12 residues. V was clipped by 8 bases and J by 4 bases, with 10 bases between them. Germline CDR1 is MNHNS and CDR2 is SASEGT. CDR3: CASGAFPDTQYF. CDR3 nucleotides: TGTGCCAGCGGGGCGTTCCCAGATACGCAGTATTTT.

This clonotype was seen ten or more times. The CDR3 coding sequence is TGTGCCAGCAGTTTTACAGGGGCGGTGGACCAGCCCCAGCATTTT. This gives the protein CASSFTGAVDQPQHF. V and J are TRBV28 and TRBJ1-5, with 7 bases lining up with TRBD1. The germline V gene has CDR1 MDHEN and CDR2 SYDVKM. The CDR3 runs to 15 residues. V trimming: 3 bases; J trimming: 7 bases; junction bases outside the gene matches: 9. Looking up the rest from reference TRBV28 and TRBJ1-5 gives the full variable domain: DVKVTQSSRYLVKRTGEKVFLECVQDMDHENMFWYRQDPGLGLRLIYFSYDVKMKEKGDIPEGYSVSREKKERFSLILESASTNQTSMYLCASSFTGAVDQPQHFGDGTRLSIL.

This clonotype appeared many times. V is TRBV6-1 and J is TRBJ2-1; TRBD2 agrees at 15 bases. CDR3 size: 21 residues. Germline assignment: CDR1 MNHNS and CDR2 SASEGT. V shed 6 bases and J 0 bases; nucleotides not matched to a gene: 15. The CDR3 nucleotides are TGTGCCAGCAGAGGAACCCCGGGACTAGCGGGAGGAAGTAGCTCCTACAATGAGCAGTTCTTC. Amino acids: CASRGTPGLAGGSSSYNEQFF.

This clonotype came up a few times. The chain is built from TRBV7-9 and TRBJ2-3; TRBD2 aligns across 7 bases. CDR3 length equals 16 residues. Germline V CDR1 and CDR2: SEHNR, FQNEAQ (reference sequence). V dropped 3 bases and J dropped 2; count of bases not matched to a gene: 8. This chain's CDR3 is CASSFRGGPSTDTQYF. CDR3 nucleotide sequence: TGTGCCAGCAGCTTTAGGGGAGGGCCATCCACAGATACGCAGTATTTT.